These T cell receptor beta chains were read from a single sample in a study of T cells in tuberculosis. Only in-frame clones appear in the TCRdb table, and some are missing; sequencing was by immunoSEQ multiplex PCR. The sample carries approximately 22,000 clones, around 85% recorded once. The material was PBMCs, obtained at tuberculosis diagnosis. The receptors were sampled from an adult with tuberculosis. CDR3s include the opening cysteine and the closing phenylalanine or tryptophan. A D gene is named only where the DNA matches it firmly. Where a row states a size, it is once, few, many or the class of an expanded clone; other rows omit it.

j_call | d_call | clone_size | v_call | cdr3_aa | cdr3_nt
TRBJ2-2 | - | - | TRBV29-1 | CSVIGGLRDTGELFF | TGCAGCGTTATTGGGGGGTTGAGGGACACCGGGGAGCTGTTTTTT
TRBJ2-2 | - | - | TRBV5-8 | CASTPTGYTGELFF | TGTGCCAGCACCCCGACTGGATACACCGGGGAGCTGTTTTTT
TRBJ1-2 | - | - | TRBV10-3 | CAISGIQGPSNYGYTF | TGTGCCATCAGTGGGATACAGGGTCCATCTAACTATGGCTACACCTTC
TRBJ1-1 | - | - | TRBV5-1 | CASSLVVGRENTEAFF | TGCGCCAGCAGCTTGGTTGTAGGGAGGGAGAACACTGAAGCTTTCTTT
TRBJ2-3 | TRBD2 | once | TRBV2 | CASMTSGRGTDTQYF | TGTGCCAGCATGACTAGCGGGAGGGGCACAGATACGCAGTATTTT
TRBJ1-1 | TRBD1 | - | TRBV11-2 | CASSPPRQGASGTEAFF | TGTGCCAGCAGCCCTCCGAGACAGGGGGCGTCGGGTACTGAAGCTTTCTTT
TRBJ2-7 | TRBD2 | - | TRBV15 | CATSRTGTSGVPYEQYF | TGTGCCACCAGCAGGACCGGGACTAGCGGGGTTCCCTACGAGCAGTACTTC
TRBJ2-1 | TRBD2 | - | TRBV30 | CAWSVKWAASGSLDNEQFF | TGTGCCTGGAGTGTAAAGTGGGCGGCTAGCGGGAGTTTGGATAATGAGCAGTTCTTC
TRBJ2-5 | - | - | TRBV6-5 | CASSYSPGEGETQYF | TGTGCCAGCAGTTACTCGCCAGGGGAGGGAGAGACCCAGTACTTC
TRBJ1-5 | TRBD1 | once | TRBV30 | CAWSGTVVQPQHF | TGTGCCTGGAGCGGGACAGTTGTGCAGCCCCAGCATTTT
TRBJ2-3 | - | once | TRBV9 | CASSVRAVTDTQYF | TGTGCCAGCAGCGTTAGAGCGGTCACAGATACGCAGTATTTT
TRBJ1-1 | TRBD1 | - | TRBV5-8 | CASSLTGQGYTEAFF | TGTGCCAGCAGCTTAACGGGACAGGGGTACACTGAAGCTTTCTTT
TRBJ2-3 | - | - | TRBV25-1 | CASSEGTGVTDTQYF | TGTGCCAGCAGTGAAGGAACGGGAGTCACAGATACGCAGTATTTT
TRBJ1-2 | TRBD1 | - | TRBV29-1 | CSVRTGNYGYTF | TGCAGTGTCAGGACAGGGAACTATGGCTACACCTTC
TRBJ1-3 | TRBD1 | - | TRBV19 | CASSTWDSSGNTIYF | TGTGCCAGTAGTACCTGGGACAGCTCTGGAAACACCATATATTTT
TRBJ2-7 | TRBD1 | - | TRBV5-1 | CASSLLRTGDEQYF | TGCGCCAGCAGCTTGCTTCGTACAGGGGACGAGCAGTACTTC
TRBJ1-5 | - | - | TRBV7-2 | CASSFSEYQPQHF | TGTGCCAGCAGCTTCTCGGAGTATCAGCCCCAGCATTTT
TRBJ1-1 | TRBD1 | - | TRBV6-1 | CASRDRPNTEAFF | TGTGCCAGCAGGGACAGGCCGAACACTGAAGCTTTCTTT
TRBJ1-1 | - | - | TRBV7-8 | CASSRKGGGEAFF | TGTGCCAGCAGCCGCAAAGGCGGTGGTGAAGCTTTCTTT
TRBJ1-4 | TRBD1 | - | TRBV19 | CASTPLGQGGEKLFF | TGTGCCAGTACTCCCTTGGGACAGGGAGGGGAAAAACTGTTTTTT
TRBJ1-1 | TRBD1 | - | TRBV29-1 | CSATGLFMNTEAFF | TGCAGCGCGACAGGGCTTTTCATGAACACTGAAGCTTTCTTT
TRBJ2-3 | - | - | TRBV27 | CASSYRDSSTDTQYF | TGTGCCAGCAGTTACCGGGACTCTAGCACAGATACGCAGTATTTT
TRBJ2-7 | - | - | TRBV11-2 | CASSSWTTPGEQYF | TGTGCCAGCAGCTCTTGGACAACCCCGGGCGAGCAGTACTTC
TRBJ2-3 | TRBD1 | - | TRBV11-2 | CASSAGQGSGDTQYF | TGTGCCAGCAGCGCGGGACAGGGGTCAGGGGATACGCAGTATTTT
TRBJ1-3 | - | - | TRBV7-9 | CASSLMAGKLRNTIYF | TGTGCCAGCAGCCTGATGGCAGGGAAGTTAAGAAACACCATATATTTT
TRBJ1-5 | - | - | TRBV6-6 | CASSSPNQPQHF | TGTGCCAGCAGTTCTCCCAATCAGCCCCAGCATTTT
TRBJ2-1 | TRBD2 | - | TRBV5-6 | CASSRLSSGRSSEQFF | TGTGCCAGCAGCCGTTTAAGCAGCGGGAGGAGTAGTGAGCAGTTCTTC
TRBJ2-7 | - | - | TRBV7-9 | CASSWGGRSSYEQYF | TGTGCCAGCAGCTGGGGGGGCAGGAGCTCCTACGAGCAGTACTTC
TRBJ2-7 | TRBD2 | - | TRBV5-8 | CASSLGLAGGYYEQYF | TGTGCCAGCAGCTTGGGTCTAGCGGGAGGTTACTACGAGCAGTACTTC
TRBJ2-3 | - | - | TRBV6-5 | CASRTSLSTDTQYF | TGTGCCAGCAGAACTAGCTTAAGCACAGATACGCAGTATTTT
TRBJ1-2 | TRBD1 | - | TRBV19 | CASSFGDRAGGYTF | TGTGCCAGTAGTTTCGGGGACAGGGCGGGTGGCTACACCTTC
TRBJ2-1 | - | - | TRBV9 | CASNSGVDEQFF | TGTGCCAGCAATAGCGGCGTGGATGAGCAGTTCTTC
TRBJ2-1 | TRBD2 | - | TRBV7-2 | CASSPSLAVRGDEQFF | TGTGCCAGCAGCCCGTCCCTAGCGGTCAGAGGGGATGAGCAGTTCTTC
TRBJ2-2 | - | - | TRBV14 | CASSPHRGTGELFF | TGTGCCAGCAGCCCTCACCGGGGAACCGGGGAGCTGTTTTTT
TRBJ2-7 | TRBD1 | - | TRBV28 | CASGTGAYEQYF | TGTGCCAGCGGGACAGGAGCTTACGAGCAGTACTTC
TRBJ2-3 | TRBD1 | - | TRBV5-1 | CASSETGMGTDTQYF | TGCGCCAGCAGCGAGACAGGGATGGGGACAGATACGCAGTATTTT
TRBJ1-1 | TRBD1 | - | TRBV10-3 | CAISEGQGGNTEAFF | TGTGCCATCAGTGAGGGACAGGGGGGGAACACTGAAGCTTTCTTT
TRBJ1-1 | - | - | TRBV9 | CASGPRGGTVNTEAFF | TGTGCCAGCGGACCTCGAGGGGGAACAGTGAACACTGAAGCTTTCTTT
TRBJ2-1 | - | medium-sized | TRBV4-3 | CASSQDRTYSSYNEQFF | TGCGCCAGCAGCCAAGATCGGACTTACAGCTCCTACAATGAGCAGTTCTTC
TRBJ2-5 | TRBD1 | - | TRBV5-8 | CASSTLGQYQETQYF | TGTGCCAGCAGCACCCTGGGACAGTACCAAGAGACCCAGTACTTC
TRBJ2-7 | TRBD2 | few | TRBV6-5 | CASSYSSGGPWEQYF | TGTGCCAGCAGTTACTCTAGCGGGGGGCCGTGGGAGCAGTACTTC
TRBJ2-4 | TRBD2 | - | TRBV7-9 | CASSLLGGGAKNIQYF | TGTGCCAGCAGCTTACTCGGGGGAGGGGCCAAAAACATTCAGTACTTC
TRBJ2-1 | TRBD2 | - | TRBV27 | CASSLAGGPFDEQFF | TGTGCCAGCAGCCTAGCGGGAGGGCCGTTTGATGAGCAGTTCTTC
TRBJ1-1 | - | - | TRBV30 | CAWNSDRNTEAFF | TGTGCCTGGAACTCAGACAGGAATACTGAAGCTTTCTTT
TRBJ2-2 | - | few | TRBV25-1 | CASSPQANTGELFF | TGTGCCAGCAGTCCCCAGGCGAACACCGGGGAGCTGTTTTTT
TRBJ2-2 | TRBD1 | - | TRBV5-1 | CASSLEGQPNTGELFF | TGCGCCAGCAGCCTCGAGGGACAGCCGAACACCGGGGAGCTGTTTTTT
TRBJ2-7 | - | - | TRBV11-3 | CASKGTGEPEQYF | TGTGCCAGCAAAGGGACTGGGGAGCCCGAGCAGTACTTC
TRBJ2-2 | - | - | TRBV7-7 | CASSPAGGTGELFF | TGTGCCAGCAGCCCGGCCGGGGGCACCGGGGAGCTGTTTTTT
TRBJ2-7 | - | few | TRBV7-8 | CASGGYSYEQYF | TGTGCCAGCGGGGGGTACTCCTACGAGCAGTACTTC
TRBJ1-1 | - | once | TRBV6-4 | CASSPRPGTEAFF | TGTGCCAGCAGTCCCCGACCAGGGACTGAAGCTTTCTTT
TRBJ1-2 | TRBD1 | - | TRBV7-2 | CASSLDYGQGANYGYTF | TGTGCCAGCAGCTTAGATTATGGACAGGGGGCGAACTATGGCTACACCTTC
TRBJ1-1 | - | - | TRBV25-1 | CASSAYPGEGSEAFF | TGTGCCAGCAGTGCCTACCCAGGGGAAGGCTCTGAAGCTTTCTTT
TRBJ1-4 | - | - | TRBV27 | CASSARGTINEKLFF | TGTGCCAGCAGTGCCCGCGGGACTATTAATGAAAAACTGTTTTTT
TRBJ2-3 | TRBD2 | - | TRBV5-6 | CASSGTSGEEDTQYF | TGTGCCAGCAGCGGGACTAGCGGGGAAGAGGATACGCAGTATTTT
TRBJ2-5 | - | - | TRBV6-1 | CASSVVLAEETQYF | TGTGCCAGCAGTGTGGTCTTAGCGGAAGAGACCCAGTACTTC
TRBJ1-1 | - | - | TRBV11-2 | CASSARTENTEAFF | TGTGCCAGCAGCGCTCGGACAGAGAACACTGAAGCTTTCTTT